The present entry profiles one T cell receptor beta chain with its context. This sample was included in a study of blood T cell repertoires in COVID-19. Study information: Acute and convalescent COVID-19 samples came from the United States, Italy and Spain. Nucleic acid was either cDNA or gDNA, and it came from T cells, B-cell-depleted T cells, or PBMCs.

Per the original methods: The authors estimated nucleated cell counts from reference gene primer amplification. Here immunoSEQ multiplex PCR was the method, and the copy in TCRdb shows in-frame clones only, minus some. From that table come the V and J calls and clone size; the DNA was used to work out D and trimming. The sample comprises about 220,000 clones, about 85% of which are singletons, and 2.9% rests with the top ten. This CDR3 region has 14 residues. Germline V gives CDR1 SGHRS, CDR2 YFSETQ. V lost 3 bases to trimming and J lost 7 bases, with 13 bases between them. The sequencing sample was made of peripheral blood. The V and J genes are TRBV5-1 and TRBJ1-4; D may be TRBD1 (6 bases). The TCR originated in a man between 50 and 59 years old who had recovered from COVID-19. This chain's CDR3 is CASSSRGIGEKLFF. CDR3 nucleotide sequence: TGCGCCAGCAGCTCTAGGGGGATCGGTGAAAAACTGTTTTTT.